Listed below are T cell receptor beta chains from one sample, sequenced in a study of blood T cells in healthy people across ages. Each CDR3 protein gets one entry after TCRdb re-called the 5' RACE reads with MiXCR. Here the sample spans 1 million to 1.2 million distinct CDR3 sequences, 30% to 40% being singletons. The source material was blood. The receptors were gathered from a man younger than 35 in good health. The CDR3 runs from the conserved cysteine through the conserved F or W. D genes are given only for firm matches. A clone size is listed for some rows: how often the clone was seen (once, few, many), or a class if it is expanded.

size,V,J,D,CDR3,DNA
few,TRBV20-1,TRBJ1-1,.,CSASETMNTEAFF,TGCAGTGCTAGTGAAACAATGAACACTGAAGCTTTCTTT
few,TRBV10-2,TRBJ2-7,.,CASSEARGRYEQYF,TGCGCCAGCAGTGAAGCCAGGGGTCGATACGAGCAGTACTTC
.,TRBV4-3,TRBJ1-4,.,CASSQDQLEGGEKLFF,TGCGCCAGCAGCCAAGACCAGTTAGAGGGAGGGGAAAAACTGTTTTTT
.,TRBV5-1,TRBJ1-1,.,CASSSHVNTEAFF,TGCGCCAGCAGCTCTCACGTGAACACTGAAGCTTTCTTT
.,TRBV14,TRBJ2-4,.,CASSQAAARVQYF,TGTGCCAGCAGCCAAGCGGCAGCTCGCGTTCAGTACTTC
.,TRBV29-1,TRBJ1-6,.,CSAQQGQGSPLHF,TGCAGCGCCCAGCAGGGGCAGGGGTCACCCCTCCACTTT
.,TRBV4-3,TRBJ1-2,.,CASSQDLDNGNYGYTF,TGCGCCAGCAGCCAAGATCTGGACAACGGGAACTATGGCTACACCTTC
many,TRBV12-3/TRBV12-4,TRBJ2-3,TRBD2,CASSPTSGSTDTQYF,TGTGCCAGCAGCCCTACTAGCGGGAGCACAGATACGCAGTATTTT
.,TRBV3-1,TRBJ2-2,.,CASSGESVTGELFF,TGTGCCAGCAGCGGAGAGAGCGTAACCGGGGAGCTGTTTTTT
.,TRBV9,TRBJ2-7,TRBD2,CASSASSGGASEQYF,TGTGCCAGCAGCGCGTCTAGCGGGGGGGCATCTGAGCAGTACTTC
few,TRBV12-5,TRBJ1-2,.,CASGSGLMGGLYGYTF,TGTGCTAGTGGATCGGGACTGATGGGGGGACTCTATGGCTACACCTTC
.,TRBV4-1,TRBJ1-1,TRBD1,CASSGRDRRLNTEAFF,TGCGCCAGCAGCGGTCGGGACAGGAGATTGAACACTGAAGCTTTCTTT
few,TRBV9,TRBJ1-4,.,CASSVAPTGIEKLFF,TGTGCCAGCAGCGTAGCGCCCACAGGGATTGAAAAACTGTTTTTT
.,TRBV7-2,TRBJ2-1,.,CASSPPTSFDEQFF,TGTGCCAGCAGCCCGCCGACTAGTTTCGATGAGCAGTTCTTC
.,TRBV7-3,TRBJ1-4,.,CASSLSGPGSNEKLFF,TGTGCCAGCAGCTTAAGTGGTCCAGGGTCTAATGAAAAACTGTTTTTT
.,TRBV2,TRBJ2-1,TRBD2,CASSEALAGTSYNEQFF,TGTGCCAGCAGTGAAGCGCTAGCGGGAACCTCCTACAATGAGCAGTTCTTC
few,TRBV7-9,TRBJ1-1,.,CASSFKVNTEAFF,TGTGCCAGCAGCTTTAAGGTGAACACTGAAGCTTTCTTT
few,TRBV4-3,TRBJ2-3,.,CASSQESERTQYF,TGCGCCAGCAGCCAAGAGTCCGAGCGTACGCAGTATTTT
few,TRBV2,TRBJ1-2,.,CASKDYGYTF,TGTGCCAGCAAGGACTATGGCTACACCTTC
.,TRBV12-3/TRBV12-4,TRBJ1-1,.,CASSLGMGMNTEAFF,TGTGCCAGCAGTTTAGGGATGGGAATGAACACTGAAGCTTTCTTT
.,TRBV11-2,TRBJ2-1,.,CASNEGRRNEQFF,TGTGCCAGCAACGAGGGTCGCCGAAATGAGCAGTTCTTC
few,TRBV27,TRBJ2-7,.,CASSYSRGYHEQYF,TGTGCCAGCAGTTACTCCCGGGGCTACCACGAGCAGTACTTC
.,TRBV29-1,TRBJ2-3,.,CSVEDLRALNTETQYF,TGCAGCGTTGAAGATCTAAGGGCCTTAAACACAGAGACGCAGTATTTT
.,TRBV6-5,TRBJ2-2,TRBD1,CASRGQGGVGELFF,TGTGCCAGCAGAGGACAGGGTGGAGTTGGGGAGCTGTTTTTT
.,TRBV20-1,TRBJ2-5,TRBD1,CSASITGEETQYF,TGCAGTGCTAGCATAACAGGGGAAGAGACCCAGTACTTC
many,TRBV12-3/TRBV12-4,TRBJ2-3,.,CASSLGRFVGDTQYF,TGTGCCAGCAGTTTAGGCAGGTTTGTGGGAGATACGCAGTATTTT
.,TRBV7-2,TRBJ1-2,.,CAGSFARTEYGYTF,TGTGCCGGCAGCTTTGCGCGGACGGAGTATGGCTACACCTTC
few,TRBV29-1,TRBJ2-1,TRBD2,CSVVGGGGYEQFF,TGCAGCGTTGTTGGGGGCGGGGGGTATGAGCAGTTCTTC
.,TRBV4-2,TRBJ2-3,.,CASTSLGASFLTDTQYF,TGTGCCAGCACCTCCTTGGGGGCCAGCTTTCTCACAGATACGCAGTATTTT
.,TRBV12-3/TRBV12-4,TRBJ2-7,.,CASSEALTYEQYF,TGTGCCAGCAGTGAAGCGTTAACTTACGAGCAGTACTTC
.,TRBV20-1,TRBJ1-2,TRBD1,CSARQGAAYGYTF,TGCAGTGCTAGACAGGGGGCGGCCTATGGCTACACCTTC
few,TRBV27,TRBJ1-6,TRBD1,CASSLAGTGVNSPLHF,TGTGCCAGCAGTTTAGCTGGGACAGGAGTGAATTCACCCCTCCACTTT
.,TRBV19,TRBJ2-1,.,CASSMEGSSPPYNEQFF,TGTGCCAGTAGTATGGAGGGCAGCTCGCCCCCGTACAATGAGCAGTTCTTC
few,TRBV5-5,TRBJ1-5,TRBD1,CASSWTGDGLNQPQHF,TGTGCCAGCAGCTGGACAGGGGATGGACTCAATCAGCCCCAGCATTTT
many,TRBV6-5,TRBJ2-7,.,CASGKRSYEQYF,TGTGCCAGCGGTAAGAGATCCTACGAGCAGTACTTC
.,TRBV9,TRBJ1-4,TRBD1,CASSATGTGREKLFF,TGTGCCAGCAGCGCCACCGGGACAGGGAGAGAAAAACTGTTTTTT
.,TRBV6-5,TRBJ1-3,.,CASSYDPSGAASGNTIYF,TGTGCCAGCAGTTACGACCCCTCAGGGGCAGCCTCTGGAAACACCATATATTTT
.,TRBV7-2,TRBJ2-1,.,CASSQRNNEQFF,TGTGCCAGCAGCCAAAGAAACAATGAGCAGTTCTTC
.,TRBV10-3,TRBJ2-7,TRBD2,CAISESTSGAYEQYF,TGTGCCATCAGTGAGTCGACTAGCGGGGCCTACGAGCAGTACTTC
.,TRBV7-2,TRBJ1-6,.,CASSLVRGPSSPLHF,TGTGCCAGCAGCTTAGTTCGCGGGCCTTCTTCACCCCTCCACTTT
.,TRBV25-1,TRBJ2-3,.,CASSERRADYTDTQYF,TGTGCCAGCAGTGAACGGAGGGCGGATTACACAGATACGCAGTATTTT
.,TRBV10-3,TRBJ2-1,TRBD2,CAIRGGSSYNEQFF,TGTGCCATCCGGGGGGGCAGCTCCTACAATGAGCAGTTCTTC
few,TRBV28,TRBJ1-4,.,CAGAGSINEKLFF,TGTGCCGGGGCCGGGTCCATAAATGAAAAACTGTTTTTT
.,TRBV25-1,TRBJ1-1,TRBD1,CASSAEDRGNTEAFF,TGTGCCAGCAGCGCCGAAGACAGGGGCAACACTGAAGCTTTCTTT
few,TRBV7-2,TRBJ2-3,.,CASSMTGTLSTDTQYF,TGTGCCAGCAGCATGACCGGGACTTTGAGCACAGATACGCAGTATTTT
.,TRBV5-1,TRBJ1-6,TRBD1,CASRRDRGRTPLHF,TGCGCCAGCAGGCGGGACAGGGGAAGAACACCCCTCCACTTT
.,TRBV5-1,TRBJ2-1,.,CASSLFLLDEQFF,TGCGCCAGCAGCTTGTTCCTACTGGATGAGCAGTTCTTC
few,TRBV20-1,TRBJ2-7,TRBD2,CSAPQTSGAISSYEQYF,TGCAGTGCTCCGCAGACTAGCGGGGCTATAAGCTCCTACGAGCAGTACTTC
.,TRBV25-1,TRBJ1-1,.,CASSEYDPRARNTEAFF,TGTGCCAGCAGTGAATACGACCCGCGGGCTAGGAACACTGAAGCTTTCTTT
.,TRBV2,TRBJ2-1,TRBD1,CASNRDRNDNEQFF,TGTGCCAGCAATCGGGACAGGAACGACAATGAGCAGTTCTTC
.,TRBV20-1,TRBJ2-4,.,CSAAAELQNIQYF,TGCAGTGCGGCGGCGGAATTACAAAACATTCAGTACTTC
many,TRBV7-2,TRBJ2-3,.,CASSLGGPIDTQYF,TGTGCCAGCAGCTTAGGGGGGCCCATAGATACGCAGTATTTT
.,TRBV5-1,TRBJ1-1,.,CASSPEGSLNTEAFF,TGCGCCAGCAGCCCCGAGGGGTCCCTGAACACTGAAGCTTTCTTT
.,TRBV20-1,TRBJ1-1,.,CSAPPQGPNTEAFF,TGCAGTGCTCCCCCCCAGGGACCGAACACTGAAGCTTTCTTT
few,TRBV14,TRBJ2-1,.,CASSQDFWGAKNEQFF,TGTGCCAGCAGCCAAGATTTCTGGGGGGCAAAAAATGAGCAGTTCTTC
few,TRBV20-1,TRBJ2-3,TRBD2,CSARLAASTDTQYF,TGCAGTGCAAGACTAGCGGCTAGCACAGATACGCAGTATTTT
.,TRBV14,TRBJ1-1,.,CASSQYPGDTEAFF,TGTGCCAGCAGCCAATATCCAGGGGACACTGAAGCTTTCTTT